The source of this T cell receptor (beta chain) is a study of neurological immune-mediated disorders. The time point denotes: longitudinal time-point 3. The unsorted libraries originated from 2 million PBMCs kept at -80 C. The authors made cDNA by 5'RACE with 10-nucleotide random UMIs. Over 160 million TCR-beta sequences, together covering 15-18 subjects, were produced by every individual sequencing run that was carried out. Using its own MiXCR run on the 5' RACE reads, TCRdb lists one record per CDR3 protein. The data hold 85,000 to 110,000 distinct CDR3 sequences, with 10% to 12% observed a single time. Germline loops: CDR1 SNHLY, CDR2 FYNNEI. Trimming stripped 5 bases from V and 2 bases from J, with 11 bases between. This CDR3 spans 14 amino acids.

The source is a female donor with HTLV-1-associated myelopathy (HAM/TSP). The gene calls are TRBV2 and TRBJ2-3; either TRBD1 or TRBD2 may fit D (5 bases each). What was sequenced was PBMCs. The CDR3 spells CASSKLGATDTQYF. In nucleotides, the CDR3 is TGTGCCAGCAGTAAACTCGGGGCCACAGATACGCAGTATTTT.